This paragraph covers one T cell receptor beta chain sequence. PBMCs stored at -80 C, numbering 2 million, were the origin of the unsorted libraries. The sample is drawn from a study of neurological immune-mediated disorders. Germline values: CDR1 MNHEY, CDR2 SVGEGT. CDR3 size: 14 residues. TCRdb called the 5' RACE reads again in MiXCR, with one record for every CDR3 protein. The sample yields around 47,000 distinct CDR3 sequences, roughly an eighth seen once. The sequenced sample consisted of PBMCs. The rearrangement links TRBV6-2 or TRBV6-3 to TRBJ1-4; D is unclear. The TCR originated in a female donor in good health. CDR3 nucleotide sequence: TGTGCAAACAGTCAACAGCCATTCCCTGAAAAACTGTTTTTT. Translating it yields CANSQQPFPEKLFF.